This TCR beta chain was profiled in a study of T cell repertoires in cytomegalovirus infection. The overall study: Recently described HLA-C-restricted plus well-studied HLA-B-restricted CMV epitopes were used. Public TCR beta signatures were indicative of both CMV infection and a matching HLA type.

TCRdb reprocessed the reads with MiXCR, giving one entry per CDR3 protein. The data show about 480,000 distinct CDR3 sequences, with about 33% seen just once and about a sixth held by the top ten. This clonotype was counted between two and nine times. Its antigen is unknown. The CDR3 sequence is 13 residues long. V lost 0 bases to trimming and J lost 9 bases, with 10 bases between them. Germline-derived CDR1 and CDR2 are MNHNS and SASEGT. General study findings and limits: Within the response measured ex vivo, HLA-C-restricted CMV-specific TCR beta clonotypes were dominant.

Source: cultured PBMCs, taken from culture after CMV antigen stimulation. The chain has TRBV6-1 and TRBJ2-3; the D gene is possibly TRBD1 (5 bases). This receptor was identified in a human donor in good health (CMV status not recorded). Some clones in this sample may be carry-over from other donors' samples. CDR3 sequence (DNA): TGTGCCAGCAGTGAAGCGAGACAGAGCACGCAGTATTTT. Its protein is CASSEARQSTQYF.